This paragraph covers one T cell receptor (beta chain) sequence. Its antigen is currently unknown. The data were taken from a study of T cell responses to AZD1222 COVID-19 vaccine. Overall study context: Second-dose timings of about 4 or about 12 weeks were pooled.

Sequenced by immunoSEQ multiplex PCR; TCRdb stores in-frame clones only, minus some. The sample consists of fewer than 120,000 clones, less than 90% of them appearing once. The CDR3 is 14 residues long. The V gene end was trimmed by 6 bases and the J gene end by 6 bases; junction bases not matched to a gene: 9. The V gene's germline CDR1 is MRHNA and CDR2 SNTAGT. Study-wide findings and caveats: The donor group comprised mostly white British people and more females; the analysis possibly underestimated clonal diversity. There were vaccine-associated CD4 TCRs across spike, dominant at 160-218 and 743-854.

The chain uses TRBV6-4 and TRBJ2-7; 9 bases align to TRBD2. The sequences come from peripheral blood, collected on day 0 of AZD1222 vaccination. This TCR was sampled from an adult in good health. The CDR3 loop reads CASSVSGGRSEQYF. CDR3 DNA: TGTGCCAGCAGCGTTAGCGGGGGTCGCTCCGAGCAGTACTTC.